The clone carrying this T cell receptor (beta chain) has only one observation. The V gene end was trimmed by 4 bases and the J gene end by 4 bases; junction bases not matched to a gene: 9. This CDR3 has 15 amino acids. CDR1 and CDR2 (germline): SGDLS, YYNGEE. This sample was taken from a study of blood T cell repertoires in COVID-19. Across the study: Donors in the United States, Italy and Spain gave samples during acute or convalescent COVID-19. Sources were T cells, B-cell-depleted T cells, or PBMCs; the material itself was cDNA or gDNA.

How the authors handled the data: By means of reference gene primer amplification, nucleated cell counts were estimated. Generated by immunoSEQ multiplex PCR, the TCRdb table keeps only in-frame clones and is missing some. That table is the source of V, J and clone size, and D and trimming were worked out from the DNA. In the table there are roughly 180,000 clones, over 80% of which are singletons. Followed over time, Seattle patients had been enrolled while infection was active. The receptor was derived from a woman in her thirties or forties with COVID-19, enrolled during active disease. The V and J genes are TRBV9 and TRBJ2-7, with 9 nucleotides matching TRBD1. Sequencing was performed on peripheral blood. CDR3 nucleotides: TGTGCCAGCAGCCCAAACGACAGGGGGGGATACGAGCAGTACTTC. This codes for CASSPNDRGGYEQYF.